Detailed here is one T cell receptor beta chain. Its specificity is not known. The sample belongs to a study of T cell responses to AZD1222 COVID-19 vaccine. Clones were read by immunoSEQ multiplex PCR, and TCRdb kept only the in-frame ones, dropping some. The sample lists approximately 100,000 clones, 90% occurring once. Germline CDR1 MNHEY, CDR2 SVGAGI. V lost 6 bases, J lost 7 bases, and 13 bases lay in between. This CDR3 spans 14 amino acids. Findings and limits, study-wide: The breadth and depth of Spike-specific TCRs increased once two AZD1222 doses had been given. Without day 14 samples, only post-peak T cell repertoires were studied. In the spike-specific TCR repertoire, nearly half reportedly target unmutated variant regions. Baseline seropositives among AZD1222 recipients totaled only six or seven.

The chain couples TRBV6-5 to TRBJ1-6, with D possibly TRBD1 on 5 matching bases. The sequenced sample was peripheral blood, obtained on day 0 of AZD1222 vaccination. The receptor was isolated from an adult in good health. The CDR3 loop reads CASRRGRENSPLHF. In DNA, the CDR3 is TGTGCCAGCAGAAGAGGCAGGGAGAATTCACCCCTCCACTTT.